These 31 T cell receptor beta chains originate from one sample sequenced in a study of cytomegalovirus exposure and HLA in healthy donors. The PCR was carried out with 60 Vbeta primers and 13 Jbeta primers. Sequencing was performed with immunoSEQ multiplex PCR; in TCRdb, only in-frame clones are kept and a portion is missing. Seen here are about 190,000 clones, 79% observed once, and the top ten hold 1.5% to 2%. Sequencing used PBMCs. The source of these receptors is a woman aged 18-30 years in good health and CMV-seronegative.

This sequence joins TRBV30 and TRBJ1-2; the match to TRBD1 covers 11 bases. Germline-derived CDR1 and CDR2 are GTSNPN and SVGIG (reference sequence). V dropped 5 bases and J dropped 2; count of bases not matched to a gene: 4. The CDR3 loop spans 14 amino acids. CDR3 DNA sequence: TGTGCCTGGGGAGGACAGGGGGCAAACTATGGCTACACCTTC. It yields the protein CAWGGQGANYGYTF.

V and J are TRBV6-6 and TRBJ2-1; possible D gene TRBD2, 6 bases. The CDR3 consists of 15 residues. Germline CDR1 reads MNHNY; CDR2 reads SVGAGI (reference sequence). V was pared by 0 bases and J by 5 bases, with 11 bases between. CDR3 nucleotides: TGTGCCAGCAGTTACTCGAATGGGGGGAACAATGAGCAGTTCTTC. It yields the protein CASSYSNGGNNEQFF.

The chain joins TRBV5-3 to TRBJ1-4, with TRBD1 as a possible D gene (6 bases). TRBV5-3 is placed among ORFs of uncertain function. CDR3 length equals 15 residues. The V end lost 2 bases, the J end lost 4 bases, and 12 bases lay between the germline ends. The CDR3 loop reads CARSFPDRFNEKLFF. CDR3 DNA: TGTGCCAGAAGCTTCCCGGACAGATTTAATGAAAAACTGTTTTTT.

CDR3 protein: CASKLGPWGTGELFF. The CDR3 nucleotides are TGTGCCAGCAAATTGGGGCCCTGGGGCACCGGGGAGCTGTTTTTT. The rearrangement links TRBV27 to TRBJ2-2; perhaps TRBD1 as D (5 bases). This CDR3 region has 15 residues. With 7 bases removed from V and 4 bases from J, the gap between germline ends came to 16 bases. Looked up from germline, CDR1 is MNHEY and CDR2 is SMNVEV (reference sequence).

This chain joins TRBV19 and TRBJ2-5; TRBD1 aligns across 11 bases. Germline V gives CDR1 LNHDA, CDR2 SQIVND (reference sequence). The CDR3 consists of 16 residues. Trimming cost V 5 bases and J 5 bases; bases outside gene matches: 10. CDR3 DNA sequence: TGTGCCAGTAGTCCCCTAGACGGGACAGGGGGGGAGACCCAGTACTTC. This translates into CASSPLDGTGGETQYF.

The chain combines TRBV6-6 with TRBJ1-1; 8 bases line up with TRBD1. There are 16 residues in the CDR3. Losses at the gene ends were 0 bases for V and 6 bases for J; bases not matched to a gene: 9. Germline lookup yields CDR1 MNHNY and CDR2 SVGAGI (reference sequence). CDR3 nucleotide sequence: TGTGCCAGCAGTTACTCGACACAGGGGGACAGCCCTGAAGCTTTCTTT. Its protein product is CASSYSTQGDSPEAFF.

This clone has only a few counts. J is TRBJ2-2 and V is TRBV18; 7 positions match TRBD1. CDR3 length: 15 residues. Looked up from germline, CDR1 is KGHSH and CDR2 is LQKENI. Trimming took 4 bases from V and 4 from J; bases not matched to a gene: 6. As DNA, the CDR3 is TGTGCCAGCTCACGCCGGGACAGTGGCACCGGGGAGCTGTTTTTT. It codes for CASSRRDSGTGELFF.

V and J are TRBV7-6 and TRBJ1-6; no firm D call. Germline V gene lookup returns CDR1 SGHVS and CDR2 FNYEAQ. CDR3 size: 15 residues. The V gene lost 4 bases and the J gene lost 0 bases, with 7 bases spanning the gap. The CDR3 protein is CASSSGSSYNSPLHF. The CDR3 coding sequence is TGTGCCAGCAGCTCGGGATCCTCCTATAATTCACCCCTCCACTTT. The variable domain in full, with the rest retrieved from reference TRBV7-6 and TRBJ1-6, is GAGVSQSPRYKVTKRGQDVALRCDPISGHVSLYWYRQALGQGPEFLTYFNYEAQQDKSGLPNDRFSAERPEGSISTLTIQRTEQRDSAMYRCASSSGSSYNSPLHFGNGTRLTVT.

V is TRBV19 and J is TRBJ1-2; D is possibly TRBD1 (5 bases). Germline-derived CDR1 and CDR2 are LNHDA and SQIVND (reference sequence). The V gene lost 5 bases and the J gene lost 2 bases, with 6 bases spanning the gap. CDR3 length: 12 amino acids. This chain's CDR3 is CASSDRNYGYTF. The CDR3 coding sequence is TGTGCCAGTAGTGACAGAAACTATGGCTACACCTTC.

The chain employs TRBV7-2 and TRBJ2-1; TRBD2 matches at 7 bases. V gave up 4 bases and J gave up 0 bases; unmatched junction bases: 3. Per the germline V gene, CDR1 is SGHTA and CDR2 is FQGNSA. There are 15 residues in the CDR3. The CDR3 DNA reads as TGTGCCAGCAGCTGGCTAGCGGACTCCTACAATGAGCAGTTCTTC. It yields the protein CASSWLADSYNEQFF.

Note on this clone: Other nucleotide sequences in the sample specify the same CDR3. The V gene is TRBV5-1, the J gene TRBJ2-7, with D tentatively TRBD1 (5 bases). CDR3 length: 13 residues. Trimming stripped 0 bases from V and 2 bases from J, with 6 bases between. Germline V gene lookup returns CDR1 SGHRS and CDR2 YFSETQ. CDR3 sequence: CASSLDRTYEQYF. As DNA, the CDR3 is TGCGCCAGCAGCTTGGACAGGACCTACGAGCAGTACTTC.

The rearrangement links TRBV19 to TRBJ1-4; 10 nucleotides line up with TRBD1. The trim removed 4 bases at V and 8 bases at J, leaving 4 bases unmatched. Germline V gene sequence: CDR1 LNHDA, CDR2 SQIVND (reference sequence). CDR3 length equals 14 residues. The CDR3 coding sequence is TGTGCCAGTAGTACCCGGGACAGGGGAGAAAAACTGTTTTTT. Its translation is CASSTRDRGEKLFF.

The chain employs TRBV1 and TRBJ2-5; TRBD1, the table's D call, lacks a check against the DNA. TRBV1 is given as a pseudogene. The CDR3 totals 15 residues. Here the CDR3 DNA reads TGCACCAGCTTCGGTCGAGGGGGAGACCAAGAGACCCAGTACTTC. Amino acid sequence: CTSFGRGGDQETQYF.

J is TRBJ1-1 and V is TRBV7-9; no definite D call. V was pared by 2 bases and J by 5 bases, with 9 bases between. The CDR3 loop spans 13 amino acids. CDR1 and CDR2 from the germline V gene are SEHNR and FQNEAQ (reference sequence). The CDR3 DNA follows: TGTGCCAGCAGCTTAATTGAACGGACTGAAGCTTTCTTT. Its protein product is CASSLIERTEAFF.

Only one count was recorded for this clone. The CDR3 reads CASRAGGGSYEQYF. The DNA of the CDR3 is TGTGCCAGCAGGGCGGGGGGGGGATCCTACGAGCAGTACTTC. The genes are TRBV6-1 and TRBJ2-5; TRBD2 matches 9 bases. The DNA end lines up better with TRBJ2-7; the J call may be wrong. Germline assignment: CDR1 MNHNS and CDR2 SASEGT. The CDR3 has 14 residues.

The chain joins TRBV30 to TRBJ2-7, with 7 bases that match TRBD1. With V trimmed by 7 bases and J by 0 bases, 9 bases remained unmatched. The germline V gene encodes CDR1 GTSNPN and CDR2 SVGIG (reference sequence). The CDR3 is 14 residues long. The CDR3 DNA is TGTGCCTACCATAAGGGGGCCCTCTCCTACGAGCAGTACTTC. This sequence encodes CAYHKGALSYEQYF. The complete variable domain, with remaining parts taken from reference TRBV30 and TRBJ2-7, reads SQTIHQWPATLVQPVGSPLSLECTVEGTSNPNLYWYRQAAGRGLQLLFYSVGIGQISSEVPQNLSASRPQDRQFILSSKKLLLSDSGFYLCAYHKGALSYEQYFGPGTRLTVT.

This clone was detected only once. The chain joins TRBV21-1 to TRBJ2-7; the D call in the table, TRBD1, was not verified against the DNA. TRBV21-1 is termed a pseudogene. This CDR3 has 13 residues. The CDR3 protein is CASSRDSSYEQYF. The CDR3, as DNA: TGTGCCAGCAGCCGGGACAGTAGCTACGAGCAGTACTTC.

V gene TRBV9 combines with J gene TRBJ2-1, with 7 nucleotides matching TRBD1. The CDR3 totals 13 residues. Germline CDR1 and CDR2: SGDLS and YYNGEE. With V trimmed by 3 bases and J by 10 bases, 7 bases remained unmatched. CDR3 residues: CASSGQGWKEQFF. The CDR3, as DNA: TGTGCCAGCAGCGGACAGGGTTGGAAGGAGCAGTTCTTC.

The chain uses TRBV6-1 and TRBJ1-1; 9 positions match TRBD1. Per germline, CDR1 MNHNS and CDR2 SASEGT. The CDR3 covers 14 residues. Germline trimming cut 5 bases from V and 1 base from J; bases unmatched to any gene: 2. The CDR3 loop reads CASSMGQGNTEAFF. CDR3 in DNA: TGTGCCAGCAGTATGGGACAGGGGAACACTGAAGCTTTCTTT.

The V call is TRBV4-1, the J call TRBJ2-7, with 11 bases that match TRBD2. Germline V gives CDR1 MGHRA, CDR2 YSYEKL. This CDR3 is built from 16 residues. V lost 1 base, J lost 9 bases, and 11 bases stayed unmatched. The CDR3 DNA follows: TGCGCCAGCAGCCAAGGGGAGACTAGCGGGACTACGGGGCAGTACTTC. It codes for CASSQGETSGTTGQYF.

The chain has TRBV7-2 and TRBJ2-7; 9 nucleotides match TRBD2. The germline CDR1 and CDR2 sequences are SGHTA and FQGNSA. With V trimmed by 5 bases and J by 4 bases, 6 bases remained unmatched. The CDR3 covers 14 residues. CDR3 loop: CASSPGTSRYEQYF. DNA for the CDR3: TGTGCCAGCAGCCCCGGGACTAGCAGGTACGAGCAGTACTTC. Full variable domain (remainder filled in from reference TRBV7-2 and TRBJ2-7): GAGVSQSPSNKVTEKGKDVELRCDPISGHTALYWYRQSLGQGLEFLIYFQGNSAPDKSGLPSDRFSAERTGGSVSTLTIQRTQQEDSAVYLCASSPGTSRYEQYFGPGTRLTVT.

The rearrangement links TRBV9 to TRBJ2-2, with D possibly matching TRBD1 (6 bases). Germline V lookup: CDR1 SGDLS, CDR2 YYNGEE. Trimming took off 4 bases at V and 2 bases at J, with 18 bases between the two ends. The CDR3 is made up of 17 amino acids. DNA for the CDR3: TGTGCCAGCAGCCCCAGAGATTGGACAGCAAACACCGGGGAGCTGTTTTTT. This gives the protein CASSPRDWTANTGELFF.

Only a few counts were recorded for this clone. The chain combines TRBV28 with TRBJ1-1; perhaps TRBD1 as D (5 bases). The germline CDR1 and CDR2 sequences are MDHEN and SYDVKM. The CDR3 sequence is 13 residues long. The V gene lost 2 bases and the J gene lost 6 bases, with 10 bases spanning the gap. This CDR3 reads CASSLVGEAEAFF. The CDR3 bases are TGTGCCAGCAGTTTAGTAGGGGAGGCTGAAGCTTTCTTT.

The gene calls are TRBV19 and TRBJ2-2; no reliable D call. V gave up 5 bases and J gave up 6 bases, with 10 bases separating them. Germline loops: CDR1 LNHDA, CDR2 SQIVND (reference sequence). The CDR3 is made up of 13 amino acids. The chain's CDR3 is CASSLLTPGELFF. The CDR3 DNA is TGTGCCAGTAGTCTCCTAACGCCCGGGGAGCTGTTTTTT.

The rearrangement links TRBV4-1 to TRBJ1-1; D is unresolved. The CDR3 contains 11 residues. V was trimmed by 2 bases and J by 10 bases, leaving 8 bases between them. In germline, CDR1 is MGHRA, CDR2 YSYEKL. The CDR3 sequence: CASSQTEGAFF. For the CDR3, the DNA is TGCGCCAGCAGCCAAACCGAGGGAGCTTTCTTT.

The chain uses TRBV5-1 and TRBJ2-2; 9 nucleotides line up with TRBD2. Germline CDR1 SGHRS, CDR2 YFSETQ. Trimming took 0 bases from V and 1 from J; bases not matched to a gene: 1. The CDR3 has 16 residues. The CDR3 reads CASSLATSGNTGELFF. DNA for the CDR3: TGCGCCAGCAGCTTGGCGACTAGCGGGAACACCGGGGAGCTGTTTTTT.

This clone was seen just once. The chain carries TRBV6-1 and TRBJ1-5; no definite D call. Germline CDR1 is MNHNS and CDR2 is SASEGT. The CDR3 has 15 amino acids. V lost 8 bases to trimming and J lost 0 bases, with 14 bases between them. This CDR3 is CASGYQQSSNQPQHF. CDR3 bases: TGTGCCAGCGGGTATCAACAGAGTAGCAATCAGCCCCAGCATTTT.

V gene TRBV16 combines with J gene TRBJ2-1; perhaps TRBD1 as D (6 bases). V lost 2 bases and J 7 bases, leaving 9 bases between the germline ends. The germline gives CDR1 KGHSY, CDR2 FQNENV. The CDR3 is made up of 13 amino acids. The CDR3 DNA follows: TGTGCCAGCAGCCAAGACACAGGGAATGAGCAGTTCTTC. Translating it yields CASSQDTGNEQFF.

The gene calls are TRBV10-3 and TRBJ1-3; TRBD1 matches 7 bases. There are 13 residues in the CDR3. The V gene's germline CDR1 is ENHRY and CDR2 SYGVKD. The V and J ends lost 11 bases and 2 bases, in that order; junction bases with no gene match: 6. CDR3 coding DNA: TGTGCCGCTGCTACAGGGGCTGGAAACACCATATATTTT. Its translation is CAAATGAGNTIYF.

This chain joins TRBV6-1 and TRBJ1-4; 10 bases are a match to TRBD1. J lost 5 bases, V lost 3 bases, and 6 bases had no gene match. The germline V gene has CDR1 MNHNS and CDR2 SASEGT. CDR3 length equals 16 residues. CDR3 coding DNA: TGTGCCAGCAGTGATACGGGACAGGGGCTGAATGAAAAACTGTTTTTT. Protein product: CASSDTGQGLNEKLFF.

This clone appeared once. The chain has TRBV9 and TRBJ2-3; TRBD1 aligns across 8 bases. Trimming removed 6 bases from V and 1 base from J; junction bases left unmatched: 1. Germline V gene sequence: CDR1 SGDLS, CDR2 YYNGEE. The CDR3 is 13 residues long. The CDR3 spells CASTGGGTDTQYF. The CDR3 region has the DNA TGTGCCAGCACAGGGGGCGGCACAGATACGCAGTATTTT.